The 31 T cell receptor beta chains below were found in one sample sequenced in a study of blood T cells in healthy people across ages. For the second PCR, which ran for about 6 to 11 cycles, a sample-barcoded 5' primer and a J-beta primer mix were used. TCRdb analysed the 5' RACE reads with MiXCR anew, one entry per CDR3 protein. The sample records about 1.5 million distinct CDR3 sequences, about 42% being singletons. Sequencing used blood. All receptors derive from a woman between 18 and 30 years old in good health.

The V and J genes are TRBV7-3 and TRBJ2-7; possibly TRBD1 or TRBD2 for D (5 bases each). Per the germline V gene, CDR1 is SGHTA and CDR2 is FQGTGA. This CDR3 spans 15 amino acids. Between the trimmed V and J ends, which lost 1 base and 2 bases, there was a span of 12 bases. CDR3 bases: TGTGCCAGCAGCTTAAGGCCCGGGACCCCCTACGAGCAGTACTTC. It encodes CASSLRPGTPYEQYF.

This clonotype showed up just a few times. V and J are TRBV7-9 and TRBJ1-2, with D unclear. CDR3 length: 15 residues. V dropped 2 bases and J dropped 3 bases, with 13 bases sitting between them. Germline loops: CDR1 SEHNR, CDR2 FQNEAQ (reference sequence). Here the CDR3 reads CASSLSLAAYYGYTF. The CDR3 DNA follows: TGTGCCAGCAGCTTATCGTTGGCAGCATACTATGGCTACACCTTC.

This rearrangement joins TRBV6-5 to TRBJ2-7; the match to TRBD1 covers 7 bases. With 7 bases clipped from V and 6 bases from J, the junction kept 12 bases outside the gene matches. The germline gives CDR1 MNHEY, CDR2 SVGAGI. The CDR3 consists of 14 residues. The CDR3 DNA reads TGTGCCAGCACCACCGGACAGGATAGAGGCGAGCAGTACTTC. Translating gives CASTTGQDRGEQYF.

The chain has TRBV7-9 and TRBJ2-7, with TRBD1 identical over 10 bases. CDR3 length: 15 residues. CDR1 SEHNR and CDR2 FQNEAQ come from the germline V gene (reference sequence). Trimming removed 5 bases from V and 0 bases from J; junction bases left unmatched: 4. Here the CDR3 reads CASSQTGGGSYEQYF. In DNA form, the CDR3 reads TGTGCCAGCAGCCAGACAGGGGGCGGCTCCTACGAGCAGTACTTC.

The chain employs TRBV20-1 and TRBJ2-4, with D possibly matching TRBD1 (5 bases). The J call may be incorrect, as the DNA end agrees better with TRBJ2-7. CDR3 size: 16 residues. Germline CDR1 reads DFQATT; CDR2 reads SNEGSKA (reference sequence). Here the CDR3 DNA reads TGCAGTGCGCAGGGTAGCCCCGGACGGGCAGCCTACGAGCAGTACTTC. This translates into CSAQGSPGRAAYEQYF.

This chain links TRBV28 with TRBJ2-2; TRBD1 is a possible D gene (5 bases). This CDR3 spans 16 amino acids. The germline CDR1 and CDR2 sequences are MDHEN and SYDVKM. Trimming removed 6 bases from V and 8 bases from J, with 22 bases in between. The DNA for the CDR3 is TGTGCCAGCAGACGAACCAGCAGGGTCGATAGGGGGGAGCTGTTTTTT. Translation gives CASRRTSRVDRGELFF.

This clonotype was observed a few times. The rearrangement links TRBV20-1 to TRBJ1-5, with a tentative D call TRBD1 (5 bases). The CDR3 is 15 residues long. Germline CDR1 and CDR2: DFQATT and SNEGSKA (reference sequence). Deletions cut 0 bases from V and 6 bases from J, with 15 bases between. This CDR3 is CSARDLTREAQPQHF. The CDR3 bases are TGCAGTGCTAGAGATTTAACCAGGGAGGCTCAGCCCCAGCATTTT.

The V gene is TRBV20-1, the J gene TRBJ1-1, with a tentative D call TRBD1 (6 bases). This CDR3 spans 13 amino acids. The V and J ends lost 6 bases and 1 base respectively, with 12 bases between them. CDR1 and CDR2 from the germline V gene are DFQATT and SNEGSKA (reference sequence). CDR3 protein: CSATSRGNTEAFF. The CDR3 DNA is TGCAGTGCGACCAGCAGGGGGAACACTGAAGCTTTCTTT.

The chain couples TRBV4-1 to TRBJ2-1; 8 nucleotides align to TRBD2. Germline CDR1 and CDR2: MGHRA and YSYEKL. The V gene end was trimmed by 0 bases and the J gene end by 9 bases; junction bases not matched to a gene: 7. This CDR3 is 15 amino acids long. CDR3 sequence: CASSQDSRTSIEQFF. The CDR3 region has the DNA TGCGCCAGCAGCCAAGACAGCAGGACTAGCATTGAGCAGTTCTTC.

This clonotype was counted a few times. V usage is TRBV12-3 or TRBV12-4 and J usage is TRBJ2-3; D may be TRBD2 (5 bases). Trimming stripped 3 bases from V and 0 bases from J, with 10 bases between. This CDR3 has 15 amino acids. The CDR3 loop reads CASSFEGISTDTQYF. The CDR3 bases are TGTGCCAGCAGTTTTGAGGGTATAAGCACAGATACGCAGTATTTT.

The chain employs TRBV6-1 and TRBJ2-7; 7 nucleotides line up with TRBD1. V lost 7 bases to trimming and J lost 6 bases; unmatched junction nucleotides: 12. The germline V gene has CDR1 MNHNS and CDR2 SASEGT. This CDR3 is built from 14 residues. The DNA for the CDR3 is TGTGCCAGCACCAGAGACAGGGCTCTCTCCGAGCAGTACTTC. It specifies CASTRDRALSEQYF.

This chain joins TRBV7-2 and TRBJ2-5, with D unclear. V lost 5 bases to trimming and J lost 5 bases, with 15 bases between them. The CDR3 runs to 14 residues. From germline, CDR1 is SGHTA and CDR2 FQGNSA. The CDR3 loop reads CASSPSVEWETQYF. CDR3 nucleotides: TGTGCCAGCAGCCCCAGCGTTGAGTGGGAGACCCAGTACTTC.

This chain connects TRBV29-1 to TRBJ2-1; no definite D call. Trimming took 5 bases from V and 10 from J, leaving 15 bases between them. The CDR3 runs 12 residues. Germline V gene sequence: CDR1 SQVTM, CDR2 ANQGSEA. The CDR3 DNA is TGCAGCGTTTTAGGGTCCTCCTACGAGCAGTTCTTC. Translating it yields CSVLGSSYEQFF.

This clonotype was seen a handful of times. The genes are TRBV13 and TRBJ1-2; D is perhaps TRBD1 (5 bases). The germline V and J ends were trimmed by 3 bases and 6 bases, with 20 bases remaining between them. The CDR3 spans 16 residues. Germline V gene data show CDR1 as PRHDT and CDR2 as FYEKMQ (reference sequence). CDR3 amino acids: CASSLTSGRDGNGYTF. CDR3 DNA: TGTGCCAGCAGCTTGACCTCGGGTAGGGACGGAAATGGCTACACCTTC. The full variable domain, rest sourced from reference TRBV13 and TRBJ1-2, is AAGVIQSPRHLIKEKRETATLKCYPIPRHDTVYWYQQGPGQDPQFLISFYEKMQSDKGSIPDRFSAQQFSDYHSELNMSSLELGDSALYFCASSLTSGRDGNGYTFGSGTRLTVV.

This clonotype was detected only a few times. The CDR3 reads CATSDRVAQPQHF. Written as DNA, the CDR3 is TGTGCCACGAGCGACAGGGTGGCTCAGCCCCAGCATTTT. V usage is TRBV24-1 and J usage is TRBJ1-5; TRBD1 matches 7 bases. The CDR3 is made up of 13 amino acids. CDR1 and CDR2 from the germline V gene are KGHDR and SFDVKD. J gave up 6 bases and V 10 bases, and 8 bases lay outside the gene matches.

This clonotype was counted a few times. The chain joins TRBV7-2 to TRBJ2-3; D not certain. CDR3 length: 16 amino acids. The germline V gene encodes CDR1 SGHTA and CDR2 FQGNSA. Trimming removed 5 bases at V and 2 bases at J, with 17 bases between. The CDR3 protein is CASSQQSSTITDTQYF. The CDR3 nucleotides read TGTGCCAGCAGCCAACAGAGTAGCACCATCACAGATACGCAGTATTTT.

The CDR3 region is CSVEDQAVATNEKLFF. The CDR3 nucleotides read TGCAGCGTTGAAGATCAGGCCGTTGCAACTAATGAAAAACTGTTTTTT. The chain employs TRBV29-1 and TRBJ1-4; D gene unclear. Germline loops: CDR1 SQVTM, CDR2 ANQGSEA. The V end lost 0 bases, the J end lost 0 bases, and 11 bases lay between the germline ends. This CDR3 is built from 16 residues.

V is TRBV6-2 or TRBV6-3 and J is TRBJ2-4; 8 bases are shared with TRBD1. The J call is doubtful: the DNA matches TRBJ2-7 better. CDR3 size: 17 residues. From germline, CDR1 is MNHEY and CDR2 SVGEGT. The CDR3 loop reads CASSSLRTDRVYYEQYF. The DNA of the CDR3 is TGTGCCAGCAGCTCTCTTCGAACGGACAGGGTATATTACGAGCAGTACTTC.

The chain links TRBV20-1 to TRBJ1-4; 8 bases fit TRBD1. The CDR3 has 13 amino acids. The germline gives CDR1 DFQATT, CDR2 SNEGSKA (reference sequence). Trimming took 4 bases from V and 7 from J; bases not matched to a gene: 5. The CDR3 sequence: CSAIRGPGEKLFF. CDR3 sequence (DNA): TGCAGTGCTATCAGGGGGCCGGGTGAAAAACTGTTTTTT.

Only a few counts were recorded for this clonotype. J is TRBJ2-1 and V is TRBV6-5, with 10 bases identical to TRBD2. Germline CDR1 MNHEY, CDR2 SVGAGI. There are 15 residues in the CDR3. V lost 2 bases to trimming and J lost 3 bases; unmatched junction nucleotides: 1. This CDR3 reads CASSYLAGVYNEQFF. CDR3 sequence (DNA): TGTGCCAGCAGTTACCTAGCGGGAGTCTACAATGAGCAGTTCTTC.

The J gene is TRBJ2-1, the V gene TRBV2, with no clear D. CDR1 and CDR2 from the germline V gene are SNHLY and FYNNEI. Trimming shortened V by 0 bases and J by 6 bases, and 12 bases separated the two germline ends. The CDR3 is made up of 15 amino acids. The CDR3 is CASSEAEHFLNEQFF. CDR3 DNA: TGTGCCAGCAGTGAAGCCGAACACTTCCTCAATGAGCAGTTCTTC.

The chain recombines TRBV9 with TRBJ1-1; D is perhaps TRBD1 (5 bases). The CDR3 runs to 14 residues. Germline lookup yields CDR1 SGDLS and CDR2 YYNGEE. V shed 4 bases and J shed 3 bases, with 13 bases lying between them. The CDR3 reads CASSPSVGDTEAFF. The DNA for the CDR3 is TGTGCCAGCAGCCCATCGGTGGGGGACACTGAAGCTTTCTTT.

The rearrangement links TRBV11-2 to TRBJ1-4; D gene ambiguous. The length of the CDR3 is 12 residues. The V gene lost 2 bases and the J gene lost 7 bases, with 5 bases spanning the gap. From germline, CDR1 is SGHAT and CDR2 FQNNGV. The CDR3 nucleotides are TGTGCCAGCAGCTTATGGGGTGAAAAACTGTTTTTT. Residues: CASSLWGEKLFF.

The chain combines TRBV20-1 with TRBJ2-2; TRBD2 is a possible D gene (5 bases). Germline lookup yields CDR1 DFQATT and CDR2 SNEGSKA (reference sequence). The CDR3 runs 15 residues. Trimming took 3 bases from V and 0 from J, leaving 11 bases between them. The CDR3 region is CSARWAGTNTGELFF. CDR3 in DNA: TGCAGTGCTAGGTGGGCCGGGACGAACACCGGGGAGCTGTTTTTT.

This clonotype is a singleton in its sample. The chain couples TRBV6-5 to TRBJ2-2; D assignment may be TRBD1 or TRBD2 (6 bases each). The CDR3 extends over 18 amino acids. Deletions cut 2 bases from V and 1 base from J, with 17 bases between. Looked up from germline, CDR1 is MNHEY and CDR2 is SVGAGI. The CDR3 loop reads CASSYRPGRGGNTGELFF. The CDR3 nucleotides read TGTGCCAGCAGTTACCGGCCGGGCAGGGGAGGGAACACCGGGGAGCTGTTTTTT.

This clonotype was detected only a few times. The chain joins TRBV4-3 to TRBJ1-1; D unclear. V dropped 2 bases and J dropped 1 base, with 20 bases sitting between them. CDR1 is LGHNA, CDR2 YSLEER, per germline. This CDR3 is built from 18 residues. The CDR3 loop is CASSQTVGRERPNTEAFF. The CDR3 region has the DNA TGCGCCAGCAGCCAAACGGTGGGGAGGGAGCGACCGAACACTGAAGCTTTCTTT.

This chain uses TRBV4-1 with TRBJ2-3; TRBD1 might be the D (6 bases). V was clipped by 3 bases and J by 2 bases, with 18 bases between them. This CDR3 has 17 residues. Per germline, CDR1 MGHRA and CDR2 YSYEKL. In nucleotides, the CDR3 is TGCGCCAGCAGCCATGGGACACGGAGTAGACCCACAGATACGCAGTATTTT. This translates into CASSHGTRSRPTDTQYF.

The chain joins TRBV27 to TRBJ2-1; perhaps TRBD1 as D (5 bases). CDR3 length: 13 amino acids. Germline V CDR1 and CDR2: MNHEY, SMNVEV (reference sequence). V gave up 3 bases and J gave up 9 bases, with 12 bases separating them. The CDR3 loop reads CASSFRGNIEQFF. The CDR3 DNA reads TGTGCCAGCAGTTTTAGGGGCAATATTGAGCAGTTCTTC.

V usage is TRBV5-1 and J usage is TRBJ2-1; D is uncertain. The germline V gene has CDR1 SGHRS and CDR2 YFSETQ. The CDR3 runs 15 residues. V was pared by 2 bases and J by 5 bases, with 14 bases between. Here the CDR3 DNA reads TGCGCCAGCAGCTTTGCCCCAGTCGTCAACAATGAGCAGTTCTTC. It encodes CASSFAPVVNNEQFF. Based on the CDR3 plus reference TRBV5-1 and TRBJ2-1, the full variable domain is KAGVTQTPRYLIKTRGQQVTLSCSPISGHRSVSWYQQTPGQGLQFLFEYFSETQRNKGNFPGRFSGRQFSNSRSEMNVSTLELGDSALYLCASSFAPVVNNEQFFGPGTRLTVL.

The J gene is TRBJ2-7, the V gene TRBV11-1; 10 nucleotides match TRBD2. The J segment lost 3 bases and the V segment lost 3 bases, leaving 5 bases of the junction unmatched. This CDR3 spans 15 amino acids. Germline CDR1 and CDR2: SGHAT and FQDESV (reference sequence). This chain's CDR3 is CASSFGLAVIYEQYF. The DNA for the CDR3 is TGTGCCAGCAGCTTTGGACTAGCGGTCATCTACGAGCAGTACTTC.

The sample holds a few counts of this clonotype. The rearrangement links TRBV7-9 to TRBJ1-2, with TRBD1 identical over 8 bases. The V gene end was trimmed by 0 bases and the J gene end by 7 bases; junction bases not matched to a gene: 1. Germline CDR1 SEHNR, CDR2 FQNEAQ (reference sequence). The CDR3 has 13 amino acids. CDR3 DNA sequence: TGTGCCAGCAGCTTAGCCAGGGGGCTTGGCTACACCTTC. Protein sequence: CASSLARGLGYTF.